This T cell receptor beta chain originates from a study of Tregs in tolerant kidney transplant recipients. Whole-study findings and limits: Tolerant patients' donor-specific Tregs expanded beyond overall Tregs, suggesting antigen-driven growth. Some patients' samples used different primers over time, so nucleotide sequences weren't comparable. Biological reproducibility was not directly addressed in this study. Validation in larger populations is needed because few patients were studied.

The germline V gene has CDR1 SGHTA and CDR2 FQGTGA. The V segment lost 5 bases and the J segment 2 bases; nucleotides outside the gene matches: 6. The CDR3 runs 15 residues. Some clones are missing from TCRdb's copy, which holds only in-frame ones; the method was immunoSEQ multiplex PCR. This sample carries about 64,000 clones, 70% to 90% of them seen once, and the ten largest clones take about 3.8%. Comment on this clone: Its antigen is not known.

Mixed chimerism was transient after nonmyeloablative marrow transplants from related graft donors. The gene calls are TRBV7-3 and TRBJ2-1; 7 nucleotides line up with TRBD1. The input for sequencing was CD4+ T cells from blood (PBMCs), taken 6 months after the transplant. The sequence derives from a human patient who received a combined kidney and bone marrow transplant. These T cells may partly come from the graft donor. DNA for the CDR3: TGTGCCAGCAGCCCTGGGACAGTAGCCTACAATGAGCAGTTCTTC. Its translation is CASSPGTVAYNEQFF. Full variable domain (outside the CDR3, taken from reference TRBV7-3 and TRBJ2-1): GAGVSQTPSNKVTEKGKYVELRCDPISGHTALYWYRQSLGQGPEFLIYFQGTGAADDSGLPNDRFFAVRPEGSVSTLKIQRTERGDSAVYLCASSPGTVAYNEQFFGPGTRLTVL.